Below are 8 T cell receptor beta chains sequenced from a single sample in a study of shared clonotypes between healthy human individuals. Sequencing used immunoSEQ multiplex PCR; TCRdb keeps in-frame clones, though not all of them. The data show 2 million to 3 million clones, roughly 93% seen once. The sequenced sample was naive CD4+ T cells from PBMCs. The subset here: CD45RA+ positively selected. Source of these receptors: a man aged 18 to 30 in good health. Some clones in this sample may be carry-over from other donors' samples.

V is TRBV18 and J is TRBJ1-6, with D perhaps matching TRBD1 (5 bases). The CDR3 runs 13 residues. The V end was cut by 4 bases, the J end by 14 bases, with 15 bases between. CDR1 and CDR2 (germline): KGHSH, LQKENI. In nucleotides, the CDR3 is TGTGCCAGCTCACAGGGGCCCGAGCAGACCCTCCACTTT. Encoded protein: CASSQGPEQTLHF.

This chain connects TRBV2 to TRBJ2-2; 12 bases line up with TRBD2. Germline loops: CDR1 SNHLY, CDR2 FYNNEI. The CDR3 totals 17 residues. J lost 0 bases, V lost 7 bases, and 6 bases had no gene match. The CDR3 DNA is TGTGCCAGCAAACCGACTAGCGGGAGTGCGAACACCGGGGAGCTGTTTTTT. Translated: CASKPTSGSANTGELFF. Full variable domain (rest looked up from reference TRBV2 and TRBJ2-2): EPEVTQTPSHQVTQMGQEVILRCVPISNHLYFYWYRQILGQKVEFLVSFYNNEISEKSEIFDDQFSVERPDGSNFTLKIRSTKLEDSAMYFCASKPTSGSANTGELFFGEGSRLTVL.

This sequence joins TRBV2 and TRBJ1-2, with TRBD1 identical over 8 bases. The CDR3 extends over 14 amino acids. The V and J ends lost 4 bases and 5 bases, in that order; junction bases with no gene match: 6. From germline, CDR1 is SNHLY and CDR2 FYNNEI. The CDR3: CASSGQDREYGYTF. The DNA of the CDR3 is TGTGCCAGCAGTGGTCAGGACAGGGAGTATGGCTACACCTTC.

This clone came up a few times. The chain joins TRBV11-2 to TRBJ1-1, with D perhaps TRBD1 (6 bases). V was cut by 5 bases and J by 5 bases, with 21 bases left in between. This CDR3 region has 16 residues. In germline, CDR1 is SGHAT, CDR2 FQNNGV. Here the CDR3 DNA reads TGTGCCAGCAGCGCCTCCCAGGGGAGGTGGGGGACTGAAGCTTTCTTT. This gives the protein CASSASQGRWGTEAFF.

The rearrangement links TRBV5-1 to TRBJ2-3; no clear D gene. CDR3 size: 14 residues. The ends were cut back, 4 bases at V and 0 bases at J, with 9 bases in the middle. CDR1 and CDR2 (germline): SGHRS, YFSETQ. CDR3 amino acids: CASSGTDSTDTQYF. The CDR3 DNA reads as TGCGCCAGCAGCGGTACTGACAGCACAGATACGCAGTATTTT.

The CDR3 DNA is TGTGCCAGCAGTATCATAGCGGGAGGGTACACCGGGGAGCTGTTTTTT. Its protein is CASSIIAGGYTGELFF. V is TRBV27 and J is TRBJ2-2, with 11 bases aligning to TRBD2. The V gene's germline CDR1 is MNHEY and CDR2 SMNVEV (reference sequence). Unmatched junction bases numbered 5, after V lost 5 bases and J lost 3 bases. The CDR3 consists of 16 residues.

J is TRBJ2-5 and V is TRBV11-2; 13 positions match TRBD2. Germline V lookup: CDR1 SGHAT, CDR2 FQNNGV. The CDR3 spans 15 residues. With V trimmed by 5 bases and J by 5 bases, 5 bases remained unmatched. CDR3 sequence (DNA): TGTGCCAGCAGCCTACTAGCGGGAGGGCATGAGACCCAGTACTTC. Residues: CASSLLAGGHETQYF.

This clone has more than one count but fewer than ten. The gene calls are TRBV28 and TRBJ1-5; D may be TRBD1 (5 bases). Trimming cost V 7 bases and J 0 bases, with 16 bases left between them. Germline V gene lookup returns CDR1 MDHEN and CDR2 SYDVKM. The CDR3 extends over 16 amino acids. The CDR3 loop is CASIDSFLYSNQPQHF. The CDR3 region has the DNA TGTGCCAGCATCGACAGTTTCCTCTATAGCAATCAGCCCCAGCATTTT.